This T cell receptor beta chain derives from a study of blood T cell repertoires in COVID-19. Study at large: Spain, Italy and the United States supplied samples that represented acute and convalescent COVID-19. Nucleic acid was either cDNA or gDNA, and it came from T cells, B-cell-depleted T cells, or PBMCs.

Authors' analysis steps: Reference gene primer amplification gave estimated nucleated cell counts. Repertoires were generated with immunoSEQ multiplex PCR, while TCRdb's copy carries only in-frame clones and drops some. D and trimming were read from the DNA, whereas the V and J calls and clone size are those reported in that table. The sample lists under 450,000 clones, around 89% occurring once. Germline trimming cut 5 bases from V and 2 bases from J; bases unmatched to any gene: 8. The CDR3 spans 16 residues. CDR1 SGHTA and CDR2 FQGTGA come from the germline V gene. The Seattle patients, enrolled during active infection, were followed longitudinally.

The origin of this receptor is a woman between 40 and 50 years old with COVID-19, enrolled during active disease. Sequenced input: peripheral blood. The chain couples TRBV7-3 to TRBJ2-2; TRBD2 aligns across 7 bases. CDR3 protein: CASSPQIAGNTGELFF. CDR3 DNA: TGTGCCAGCAGCCCCCAGATAGCGGGCAACACCGGGGAGCTGTTTTTT.